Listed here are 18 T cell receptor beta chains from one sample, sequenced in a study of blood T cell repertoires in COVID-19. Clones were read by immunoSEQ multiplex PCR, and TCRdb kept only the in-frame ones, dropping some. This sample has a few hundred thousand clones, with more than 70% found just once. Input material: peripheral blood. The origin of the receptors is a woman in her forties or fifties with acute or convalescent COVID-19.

CDR3 residues: CASSQSGGEKLFF. CDR3 nucleotides: TGTGCCAGCAGCCAATCCGGCGGGGAAAAACTGTTTTTT. This chain connects TRBV16 to TRBJ1-4, with D unresolved. The length of the CDR3 is 13 residues. Germline V gene sequence: CDR1 KGHSY, CDR2 FQNENV. Trimming removed 0 bases at V and 8 bases at J, with 7 bases between.

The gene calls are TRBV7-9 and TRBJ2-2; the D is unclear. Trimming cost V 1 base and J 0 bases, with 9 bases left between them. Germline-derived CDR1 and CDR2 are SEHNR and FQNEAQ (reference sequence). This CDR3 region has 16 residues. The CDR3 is CASSLDPRANTGELFF. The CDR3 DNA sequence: TGTGCCAGCAGCTTAGACCCAAGAGCGAACACCGGGGAGCTGTTTTTT.

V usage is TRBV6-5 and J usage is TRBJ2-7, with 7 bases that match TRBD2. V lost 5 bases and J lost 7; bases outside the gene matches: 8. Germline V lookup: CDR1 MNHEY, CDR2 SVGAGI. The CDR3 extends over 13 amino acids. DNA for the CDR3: TGTGCCAGCAGTCGGACGGGGGGTTGGGAGCAGTACTTC. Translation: CASSRTGGWEQYF.

CDR3 sequence reads: CASSPGSGWGSYNEQFF. CDR3 sequence (DNA): TGTGCCAGCAGTCCCGGTAGCGGTTGGGGGTCCTACAATGAGCAGTTCTTC. The chain recombines TRBV28 with TRBJ2-1, with a tentative D call TRBD2 (6 bases). The CDR3 extends over 17 amino acids. Trimming removed 5 bases from V and 1 base from J, with 18 bases in between. Germline V gene data show CDR1 as MDHEN and CDR2 as SYDVKM.

The CDR3 region has the DNA TGTGCCAGCGTAAAGGGACTAGCGAGCTACAATGAGCAGTTCTTC. Translating it yields CASVKGLASYNEQFF. V usage is TRBV13 and J usage is TRBJ2-1; 10 bases line up with TRBD2. The trim removed 8 bases at V and 3 bases at J, leaving 7 bases unmatched. This CDR3 region has 15 residues. The germline gives CDR1 PRHDT, CDR2 FYEKMQ (reference sequence). The full variable domain, with the rest looked up from reference TRBV13 and TRBJ2-1, is AAGVIQSPRHLIKEKRETATLKCYPIPRHDTVYWYQQGPGQDPQFLISFYEKMQSDKGSIPDRFSAQQFSDYHSELNMSSLELGDSALYFCASVKGLASYNEQFFGPGTRLTVL.

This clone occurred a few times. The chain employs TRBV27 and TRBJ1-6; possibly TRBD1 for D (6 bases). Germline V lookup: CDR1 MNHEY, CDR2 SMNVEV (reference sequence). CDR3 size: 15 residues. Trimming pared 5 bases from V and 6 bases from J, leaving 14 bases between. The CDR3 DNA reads TGTGCCAGCAGTCCCGGCAGGGGCGGTAATTCACCCCTCCACTTT. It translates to CASSPGRGGNSPLHF.

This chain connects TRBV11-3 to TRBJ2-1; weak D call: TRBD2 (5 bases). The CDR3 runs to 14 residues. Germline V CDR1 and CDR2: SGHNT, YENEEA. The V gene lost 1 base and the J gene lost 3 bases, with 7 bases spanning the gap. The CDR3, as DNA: TGTGCCAGCAGCTTAGCCGGGATCTACAATGAGCAGTTCTTC. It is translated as CASSLAGIYNEQFF.

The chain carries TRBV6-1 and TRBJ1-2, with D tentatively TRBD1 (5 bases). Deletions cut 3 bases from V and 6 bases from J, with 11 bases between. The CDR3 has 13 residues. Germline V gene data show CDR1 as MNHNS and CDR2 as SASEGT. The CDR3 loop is CASSDSGSDGYTF. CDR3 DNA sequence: TGTGCCAGCAGTGATTCAGGGTCTGATGGCTACACCTTC.

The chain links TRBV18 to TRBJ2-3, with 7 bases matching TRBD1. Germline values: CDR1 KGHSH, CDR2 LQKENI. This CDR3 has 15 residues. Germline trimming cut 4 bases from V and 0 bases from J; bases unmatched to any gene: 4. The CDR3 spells CASSRLQGSTDTQYF. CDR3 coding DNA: TGTGCCAGCTCACGACTACAGGGGAGCACAGATACGCAGTATTTT.

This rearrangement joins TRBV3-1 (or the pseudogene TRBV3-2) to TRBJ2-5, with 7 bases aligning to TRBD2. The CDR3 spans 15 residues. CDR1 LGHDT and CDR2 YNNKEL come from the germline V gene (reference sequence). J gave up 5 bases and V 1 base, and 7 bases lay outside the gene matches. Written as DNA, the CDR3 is TGTGCCAGCAGCCAAGGGCCGGGAGGAGGGGAGACCCAGTACTTC. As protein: CASSQGPGGGETQYF.

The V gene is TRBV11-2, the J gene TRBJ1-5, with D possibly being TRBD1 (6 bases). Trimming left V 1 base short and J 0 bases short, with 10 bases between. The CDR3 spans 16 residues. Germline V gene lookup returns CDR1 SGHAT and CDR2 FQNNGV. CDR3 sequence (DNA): TGTGCCAGCAGCTTAGGCAGGGGCCATAGCAATCAGCCCCAGCATTTT. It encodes CASSLGRGHSNQPQHF.

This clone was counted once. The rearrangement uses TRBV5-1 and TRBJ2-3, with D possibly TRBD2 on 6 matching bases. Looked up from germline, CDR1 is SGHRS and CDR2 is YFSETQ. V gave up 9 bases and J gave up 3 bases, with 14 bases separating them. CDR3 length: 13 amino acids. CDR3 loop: CATREEITDTQYF. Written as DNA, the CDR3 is TGCGCCACCAGGGAGGAGATTACAGATACGCAGTATTTT.

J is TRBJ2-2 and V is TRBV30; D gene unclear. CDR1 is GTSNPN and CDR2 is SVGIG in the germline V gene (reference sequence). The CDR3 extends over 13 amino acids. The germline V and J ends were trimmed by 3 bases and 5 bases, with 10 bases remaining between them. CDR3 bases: TGTGCCTGGAGGATTTGGCTGACCGGGGAGCTGTTTTTT. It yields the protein CAWRIWLTGELFF.

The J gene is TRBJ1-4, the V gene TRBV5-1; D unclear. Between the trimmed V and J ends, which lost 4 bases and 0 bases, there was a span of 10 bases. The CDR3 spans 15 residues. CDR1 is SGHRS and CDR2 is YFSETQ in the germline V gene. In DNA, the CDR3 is TGCGCCAGCAGCCAAGGACTGTCAACTAATGAAAAACTGTTTTTT. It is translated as CASSQGLSTNEKLFF. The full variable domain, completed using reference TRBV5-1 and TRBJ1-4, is KAGVTQTPRYLIKTRGQQVTLSCSPISGHRSVSWYQQTPGQGLQFLFEYFSETQRNKGNFPGRFSGRQFSNSRSEMNVSTLELGDSALYLCASSQGLSTNEKLFFGSGTQLSVL.

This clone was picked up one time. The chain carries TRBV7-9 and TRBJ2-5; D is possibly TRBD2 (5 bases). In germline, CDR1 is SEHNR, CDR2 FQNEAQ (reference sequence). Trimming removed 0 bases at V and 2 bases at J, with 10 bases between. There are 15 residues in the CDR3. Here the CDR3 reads CASSLAGSVQETQYF. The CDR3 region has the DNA TGTGCCAGCAGCTTAGCAGGGAGCGTACAAGAGACCCAGTACTTC.

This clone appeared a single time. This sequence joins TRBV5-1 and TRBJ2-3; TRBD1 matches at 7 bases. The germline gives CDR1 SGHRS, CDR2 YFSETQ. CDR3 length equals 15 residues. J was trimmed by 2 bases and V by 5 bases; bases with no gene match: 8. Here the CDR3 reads CASRQGVVDTDTQYF. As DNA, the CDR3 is TGCGCCAGCAGGCAGGGGGTCGTCGACACAGATACGCAGTATTTT. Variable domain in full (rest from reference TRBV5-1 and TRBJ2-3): KAGVTQTPRYLIKTRGQQVTLSCSPISGHRSVSWYQQTPGQGLQFLFEYFSETQRNKGNFPGRFSGRQFSNSRSEMNVSTLELGDSALYLCASRQGVVDTDTQYFGPGTRLTVL.

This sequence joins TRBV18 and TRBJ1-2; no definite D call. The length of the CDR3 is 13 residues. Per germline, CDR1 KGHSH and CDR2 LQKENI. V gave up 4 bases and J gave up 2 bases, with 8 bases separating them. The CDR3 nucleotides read TGTGCCAGCTCACGCGACACCAACTATGGCTACACCTTC. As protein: CASSRDTNYGYTF.

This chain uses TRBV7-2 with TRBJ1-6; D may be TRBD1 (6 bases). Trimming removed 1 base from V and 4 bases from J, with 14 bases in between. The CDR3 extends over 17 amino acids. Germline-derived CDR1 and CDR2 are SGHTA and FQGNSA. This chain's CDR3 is CASSLEAGVDYNSPLHF. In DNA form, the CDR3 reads TGTGCCAGCAGCTTAGAAGCAGGGGTAGATTATAATTCACCCCTCCACTTT.